One sample yielded the 29 T cell receptor beta chains listed below, sequenced in a study of cytomegalovirus exposure and HLA in healthy donors. 60 Vbeta and 13 Jbeta primers were used in PCR. Only in-frame clones appear in the TCRdb table, and some are missing; sequencing was by immunoSEQ multiplex PCR. The table lists over 150,000 clones, around 63% of them singletons. Sequenced input: PBMCs. These receptors were taken from a woman between 18 and 29 years old in good health and CMV-seropositive.

This clone was detected only a few times. V is TRBV29-1 and J is TRBJ2-7; no firm D call. V was cut by 4 bases and J by 6 bases, with 10 bases left in between. Germline V gene sequence: CDR1 SQVTM, CDR2 ANQGSEA. This CDR3 has 11 amino acids. The DNA of the CDR3 is TGCAGCGTTGTGTTCACACGCGAGCAGTACTTC. It is translated as CSVVFTREQYF.

The CDR3 is CASSVEGVNTEAFF. CDR3 nucleotide sequence: TGTGCCAGCAGCGTAGAAGGGGTGAACACTGAAGCTTTCTTT. The gene calls are TRBV9 and TRBJ1-1; the D gene is possibly TRBD1 (5 bases). Trimming pared 0 bases from V and 0 bases from J, leaving 6 bases between. The CDR3 totals 14 residues. Germline CDR1 is SGDLS and CDR2 is YYNGEE.

V gene TRBV6-6 combines with J gene TRBJ2-2, with D perhaps TRBD2 (5 bases). CDR3 length: 16 amino acids. CDR1 and CDR2 from the germline V gene are MNHNY and SVGAGI (reference sequence). The ends were cut back, 11 bases at V and 1 base at J, with 20 bases in the middle. The CDR3 sequence is CASQGRVLLNTGELFF. The CDR3 nucleotides read TGTGCCTCCCAAGGGCGGGTACTCCTGAACACCGGGGAGCTGTTTTTT.

The gene calls are TRBV4-1 and TRBJ2-3; 9 bases are a match to TRBD2. Germline lookup yields CDR1 MGHRA and CDR2 YSYEKL. The CDR3 length is 15 residues. With 4 bases clipped from V and 6 bases from J, the junction kept 8 bases outside the gene matches. CDR3 in amino acids: CASSPGGRGGDTQYF. DNA of the CDR3: TGCGCCAGCAGCCCAGGGGGGCGGGGGGGCGATACGCAGTATTTT.

This clone was detected only a few times. The rearrangement joins TRBV29-1 to TRBJ1-2; 9 positions agree with TRBD1. V gave up 0 bases and J gave up 4 bases; unmatched junction bases: 15. Germline assignment: CDR1 SQVTM and CDR2 ANQGSEA. The CDR3 is 18 amino acids. CDR3 in amino acids: CSVEDRGTGLHRAYGYTF. CDR3 bases: TGCAGCGTTGAAGATCGGGGGACAGGGCTACACCGGGCCTATGGCTACACCTTC.

The count of this clone is one. The chain is built from TRBV6-1 and TRBJ2-3; 7 nucleotides line up with TRBD2. Germline CDR1 is MNHNS and CDR2 is SASEGT. CDR3 length: 16 residues. V lost 2 bases to trimming and J lost 0 bases; unmatched junction nucleotides: 5. As DNA, the CDR3 is TGTGCCAGCAGTGAACCAGCGGGAACTAGCACAGATACGCAGTATTTT. It is translated as CASSEPAGTSTDTQYF.

This clone was counted only a few times. The CDR3 is CASRTGLAGPDTQYF. The CDR3, as DNA: TGTGCCAGCAGAACGGGACTAGCGGGGCCAGATACGCAGTATTTT. The rearrangement uses TRBV5-4 and TRBJ2-3; 13 nucleotides match TRBD2. The CDR3 is made up of 15 amino acids. Germline V lookup: CDR1 SGHNT, CDR2 YYREEE (reference sequence). J lost 4 bases, V lost 5 bases, and 4 bases had no gene match.

CDR3 sequence (DNA): TGTGCCAGCAGCTTAACCGGGTATGGGACAGATACGCAGTATTTT. It is translated as CASSLTGYGTDTQYF. The chain carries TRBV7-9 and TRBJ2-3, with D unclear. CDR1 is SEHNR and CDR2 is FQNEAQ in the germline V gene (reference sequence). Trimming took off 2 bases at V and 3 bases at J, with 12 bases between the two ends. The CDR3 sequence is 15 residues long.

For this clone: Other DNA sequences of this sample code for an identical CDR3. This chain uses TRBV14 with TRBJ2-7; D is possibly TRBD1 (5 bases). The CDR3 loop spans 14 amino acids. Germline loops: CDR1 SGHDN, CDR2 FVKESK. The V gene lost 1 base and the J gene lost 0 bases, with 7 bases spanning the gap. CDR3 DNA: TGTGCCAGCAGCCAAGCAGGGAACTCCTACGAGCAGTACTTC. It translates to CASSQAGNSYEQYF.

The gene calls are TRBV6-5 and TRBJ1-1, with TRBD1 matching 7 bases. This CDR3 is built from 14 residues. CDR1 and CDR2 (germline): MNHEY, SVGAGI. Trimming removed 7 bases from V and 0 bases from J; junction bases left unmatched: 5. The CDR3 coding sequence is TGTGCCAGCACCCCGACAGGGATGAACACTGAAGCTTTCTTT. It translates to CASTPTGMNTEAFF.

This clone was detected a few times. The genes are TRBV5-1 and TRBJ2-3; possibly TRBD1 for D (6 bases). CDR3 length: 17 amino acids. Trimming shortened V by 6 bases and J by 2 bases, and 22 bases separated the two germline ends. Germline CDR1 is SGHRS and CDR2 is YFSETQ. The CDR3 bases are TGCGCCAGCAACGTGGACAGCGCCGGAACAAACACAGATACGCAGTATTTT. This sequence encodes CASNVDSAGTNTDTQYF.

V and J are TRBV28 and TRBJ2-7, with 9 positions matching TRBD1. V lost 7 bases, J lost 5 bases, and 6 bases stayed unmatched. The CDR3 totals 13 residues. Germline-derived CDR1 and CDR2 are MDHEN and SYDVKM. CDR3 DNA sequence: TGTGCCAGCAAAGGGACAGGGTTCGACGAGCAGTACTTC. Protein sequence: CASKGTGFDEQYF. The full variable domain, in which reference TRBV28 and TRBJ2-7 provide the parts outside the CDR3, is DVKVTQSSRYLVKRTGEKVFLECVQDMDHENMFWYRQDPGLGLRLIYFSYDVKMKEKGDIPEGYSVSREKKERFSLILESASTNQTSMYLCASKGTGFDEQYFGPGTRLTVT.

This clone was seen more than once but under ten times. The chain combines TRBV2 with TRBJ2-1, with 8 bases lining up with TRBD2. The CDR3 sequence is 14 residues long. Trimming cost V 11 bases and J 0 bases; bases outside gene matches: 6. The germline V gene has CDR1 SNHLY and CDR2 FYNNEI. Here the CDR3 reads CAATGGSSYNEQFF. The CDR3 nucleotides read TGTGCCGCAACGGGGGGGAGCTCCTACAATGAGCAGTTCTTC.

This chain joins TRBV7-8 and TRBJ2-1; TRBD2 matches 10 bases. Trimming at V came to 10 bases and at J to 4 bases, leaving 7 bases not matched to a gene. From germline, CDR1 is SGHVS and CDR2 FQNEAQ. The CDR3 runs 14 residues. The CDR3 coding sequence is TGTGCCACCCAGGCACTAGCGGGATACAATGAGCAGTTCTTC. Protein product: CATQALAGYNEQFF.

The V call is TRBV7-3, the J call TRBJ2-1; D is perhaps TRBD2 (6 bases). The CDR3 contains 18 residues. CDR1 SGHTA and CDR2 FQGTGA come from the germline V gene. Trimming removed 0 bases at V and 3 bases at J, with 18 bases between. CDR3 in amino acids: CASSLTYRGSGGYNEQFF. CDR3 nucleotides: TGTGCCAGCAGCTTAACTTATCGGGGGTCTGGGGGCTACAATGAGCAGTTCTTC.

V and J are TRBV29-1 and TRBJ2-2; D ambiguous. CDR3 length: 13 amino acids. CDR1 is SQVTM and CDR2 is ANQGSEA in the germline V gene. V lost 5 bases, J lost 5 bases, and 12 bases lay in between. CDR3 in DNA: TGCAGCGTTACTAACGTTGAAACCGGGGAGCTGTTTTTT. Protein sequence: CSVTNVETGELFF.

This sequence joins TRBV9 and TRBJ2-7; TRBD2 aligns across 11 bases. The CDR3 covers 17 residues. Germline V gives CDR1 SGDLS, CDR2 YYNGEE. V lost 4 bases and J lost 3; bases outside the gene matches: 12. In DNA form, the CDR3 reads TGTGCCAGCAGCCCCGGGCTAGCGGGGGGCAATTACTACGAGCAGTACTTC. This encodes CASSPGLAGGNYYEQYF.

Judged by abundance, this clone is medium-sized. This rearrangement joins TRBV19 to TRBJ1-4, with D unresolved. V dropped 3 bases and J dropped 12 bases, with 11 bases sitting between them. Per the germline V gene, CDR1 is LNHDA and CDR2 is SQIVND (reference sequence). This CDR3 contains 12 residues. CDR3 coding DNA: TGTGCCAGTAGTATTCTTGGCGGAGAACTGTTTTTT. Its translation is CASSILGGELFF.

The V gene is TRBV5-4, the J gene TRBJ1-3, with 9 bases matching TRBD1. CDR1 SGHNT and CDR2 YYREEE come from the germline V gene (reference sequence). V lost 5 bases to trimming and J lost 2 bases; unmatched junction nucleotides: 5. The CDR3 consists of 15 residues. This CDR3 reads CASSMGQGAGNTIYF. The CDR3 DNA follows: TGTGCCAGCAGTATGGGACAGGGAGCTGGAAACACCATATATTTT.

This clone is a singleton in its sample. V gene TRBV9 combines with J gene TRBJ2-3; a possible D gene is TRBD1 (6 bases). V lost 1 base and J lost 2, with 14 bases in between. Germline V gene sequence: CDR1 SGDLS, CDR2 YYNGEE. This CDR3 contains 16 residues. DNA for the CDR3: TGTGCCAGCAGCGTAATGGGGGCAGGGAACACAGATACGCAGTATTTT. Translating gives CASSVMGAGNTDTQYF. The variable domain in full, with the rest retrieved from reference TRBV9 and TRBJ2-3, is DSGVTQTPKHLITATGQRVTLRCSPRSGDLSVYWYQQSLDQGLQFLIQYYNGEERAKGNILERFSAQQFPDLHSELNLSSLELGDSALYFCASSVMGAGNTDTQYFGPGTRLTVL.

This clone was seen once. V gene TRBV5-6 combines with J gene TRBJ2-3; TRBD1 agrees at 8 bases. V gave up 9 bases and J gave up 0 bases; unmatched junction bases: 6. The CDR3 has 14 amino acids. Germline-derived CDR1 and CDR2 are SGHDT and YYEEEE. The CDR3: CATTDRGSTDTQYF. The CDR3 DNA sequence: TGTGCCACCACCGACAGGGGAAGCACAGATACGCAGTATTTT.

The rearrangement joins TRBV4-3 to TRBJ2-7; 8 bases match TRBD1. V shed 4 bases, J shed 0 bases, and the junction held 2 bases outside the gene matches. This CDR3 is built from 14 residues. The germline CDR1 and CDR2 sequences are LGHNA and YSLEER. The CDR3 loop reads CASSPGTGSYEQYF. In nucleotides, the CDR3 is TGCGCCAGCAGCCCCGGGACAGGCTCCTACGAGCAGTACTTC.

The CDR3: CAITQGQGRSYEQYF. The CDR3, as DNA: TGTGCCATCACCCAGGGACAGGGGCGGTCCTACGAGCAGTACTTC. V and J are TRBV10-3 and TRBJ2-7, with 10 bases lining up with TRBD1. The V segment lost 7 bases and the J segment 1 base; nucleotides outside the gene matches: 7. Germline V CDR1 and CDR2: ENHRY, SYGVKD. CDR3 length: 15 residues.

This clone has just a few counts. This sequence joins TRBV6-5 and TRBJ1-1, with D possibly TRBD1 on 5 matching bases. The CDR3 length is 13 residues. Trimming took off 2 bases at V and 3 bases at J, with 7 bases between the two ends. Germline assignment: CDR1 MNHEY and CDR2 SVGAGI. CDR3 protein: CASSYAGDTEAFF. The CDR3 DNA reads TGTGCCAGCAGTTACGCGGGGGACACTGAAGCTTTCTTT.

The chain links TRBV6-1 to TRBJ1-2, with 7 bases aligning to TRBD1. The V and J ends lost 3 bases and 0 bases, in that order; junction bases with no gene match: 4. CDR1 is MNHNS and CDR2 is SASEGT in the germline V gene. This CDR3 comprises 15 residues. CDR3 nucleotide sequence: TGTGCCAGCAGTGACCCGGGACAGACTAACTATGGCTACACCTTC. This encodes CASSDPGQTNYGYTF.

The V gene is TRBV4-2, the J gene TRBJ1-2; 9 bases match TRBD1. J gave up 3 bases and V 2 bases, and 1 base lay outside the gene matches. Germline lookup yields CDR1 LGHNA and CDR2 YNFKEQ. The CDR3 is 14 amino acids. The CDR3 protein is CASSQTGGDYGYTF. The CDR3 DNA reads as TGTGCCAGCAGCCAAACAGGGGGCGACTATGGCTACACCTTC.

The V call is TRBV12-5, the J call TRBJ2-1, with 8 bases that match TRBD2. Looked up from germline, CDR1 is LGHNT and CDR2 is FRNRAP. J lost 8 bases, V lost 0 bases, and 18 bases had no gene match. The CDR3 totals 19 residues. The DNA of the CDR3 is TGTGCTAGTGGTTTGGTACGTGCGGGGGGTCCTCAAACATCCCATGAGCAGTTCTTC. It codes for CASGLVRAGGPQTSHEQFF.

This clone was observed a few times. J is TRBJ2-1 and V is TRBV9, with TRBD2 matching 12 bases. The CDR3 is 16 residues long. Germline-derived CDR1 and CDR2 are SGDLS and YYNGEE. V lost 0 bases and J lost 7; bases outside the gene matches: 5. Here the CDR3 DNA reads TGTGCCAGCAGCGTAGTGGCTAGCGGGGGGGCTAATGAGCAGTTCTTC. This sequence encodes CASSVVASGGANEQFF.

The chain links TRBV27 to TRBJ1-1; D is ambiguous. Germline V gene lookup returns CDR1 MNHEY and CDR2 SMNVEV (reference sequence). The CDR3 has 13 amino acids. With 7 bases removed from V and 5 bases from J, the gap between germline ends came to 14 bases. CDR3 coding DNA: TGTGCCAGCACCCTTATCGAGGGAACTGAAGCTTTCTTT. Translation gives CASTLIEGTEAFF.